The 18 T cell receptor beta chains in this list originate from one sample, sequenced in a study of T cells in Graves' hyperthyroidism and ophthalmopathy. Using RNA transcripts as the source, TCR beta CDR3 regions were amplified. A first-round RT-PCR of the TCR CDR3 used the HTBI primer set. A single record per CDR3 protein comes from TCRdb applying MiXCR to the multiplex PCR reads. The table has 300,000 to 450,000 distinct CDR3 sequences, 13% seen once; the top ten hold 20%. Sequenced sample: blood. All receptors come from a young man with Graves' hyperthyroidism that later progressed to Graves' ophthalmopathy.

This clonotype was recorded a few times. A junction end diverges from the germline sequence, so it may reflect a read error. This chain joins TRBV9 and TRBJ1-2, with no clear D. Per germline, CDR1 SGDLS and CDR2 YYNGEE. This CDR3 contains 14 residues. CDR3 nucleotide sequence: TGTGCCAGAAGCGTAGACTTAAGGGTTTGGGGCTACACCTTC. Its translation: CARSVDLRVWGYTF.

The chain uses TRBV20-1 and TRBJ2-5, with 12 nucleotides matching TRBD1. The germline V gene encodes CDR1 DFQATT and CDR2 SNEGSKA (reference sequence). V trimming: 4 bases; J trimming: 5 bases; junction bases outside the gene matches: 5. The CDR3 length is 14 residues. The CDR3 loop reads CSATGQGAGETQYF. In DNA, the CDR3 is TGCAGTGCTACGGGACAGGGGGCGGGGGAGACCCAGTACTTC.

This chain links TRBV20-1 with TRBJ1-3; 9 bases are a match to TRBD1. The length of the CDR3 is 14 residues. V lost 6 bases, J lost 4 bases, and 7 bases stayed unmatched. Germline-derived CDR1 and CDR2 are DFQATT and SNEGSKA (reference sequence). The CDR3 sequence: CSAVQGAGGNTIYF. Written as DNA, the CDR3 is TGCAGTGCCGTACAGGGGGCCGGCGGAAACACCATATATTTT.

Ten or more counts support this clonotype. The chain recombines TRBV7-9 with TRBJ1-1, with D unresolved. V gave up 4 bases and J gave up 4 bases, with 10 bases separating them. The CDR3 contains 13 residues. Germline CDR1 and CDR2: SEHNR and FQNEAQ (reference sequence). CDR3 nucleotides: TGTGCCAGCAGCTGGGGAGTGGGCACTGAAGCTTTCTTT. This sequence encodes CASSWGVGTEAFF.

This clonotype was seen repeatedly, ten times or more. This chain links TRBV5-1 with TRBJ1-1, with a possible D match to TRBD1 (6 bases). The CDR3 totals 15 residues. Per the germline V gene, CDR1 is SGHRS and CDR2 is YFSETQ. The ends were cut back, 4 bases at V and 4 bases at J, with 17 bases in the middle. The CDR3 loop is CASSPPERGPTEAFF. The CDR3 coding sequence is TGCGCCAGCAGCCCACCGGAGCGGGGGCCCACTGAAGCTTTCTTT.

This clonotype was counted many times. The chain joins TRBV28 to TRBJ2-1, with TRBD1 identical over 8 bases. The trim removed 10 bases at V and 7 bases at J, leaving 12 bases unmatched. The CDR3 is 14 amino acids. The germline gives CDR1 MDHEN, CDR2 SYDVKM. The DNA for the CDR3 is TGTGCCATTACCCCGCAGGGGGCGCGGAATGAGCAGTTCTTC. This sequence encodes CAITPQGARNEQFF.

This clonotype has only a few counts. The chain joins TRBV4-1 to TRBJ1-2; the D gene is possibly TRBD1 (5 bases). V gave up 1 base and J gave up 6 bases, with 15 bases separating them. The germline V gene has CDR1 MGHRA and CDR2 YSYEKL. The CDR3 is made up of 15 amino acids. CDR3 sequence (DNA): TGCGCCAGCAGCCAAGTTTACGGGGGAATGAATGGCTACACCTTC. This sequence encodes CASSQVYGGMNGYTF.

This clonotype has at least ten counts. The chain combines TRBV3-1 with TRBJ2-3, with TRBD2 identical over 9 bases. The CDR3 is 18 residues long. The germline CDR1 and CDR2 sequences are LGHDT and YNNKEL (reference sequence). The J segment lost 6 bases and the V segment lost 0 bases, leaving 13 bases of the junction unmatched. In DNA form, the CDR3 reads TGTGCCAGCAGCCAAGAGACGGGGCTAGCGGGGACGTGGGATACGCAGTATTTT. The encoded protein is CASSQETGLAGTWDTQYF.

This sequence joins TRBV6-1 and TRBJ2-2; D not resolved. This CDR3 has 14 amino acids. Trimming shortened V by 7 bases and J by 0 bases, and 9 bases separated the two germline ends. Per germline, CDR1 MNHNS and CDR2 SASEGT. CDR3 in DNA: TGTGCCAGCACGCCGGTATCGAACACCGGGGAGCTGTTTTTT. This sequence encodes CASTPVSNTGELFF.

This clonotype was recorded many times. V gene TRBV7-9 combines with J gene TRBJ1-4; 7 positions match TRBD1. Trimming cost V 4 bases and J 0 bases; bases outside gene matches: 5. This CDR3 is 16 amino acids long. Per the germline V gene, CDR1 is SEHNR and CDR2 is FQNEAQ (reference sequence). CDR3 nucleotide sequence: TGTGCCAGCAGCTCCGGGACAGAGGCAACTAATGAAAAACTGTTTTTT. The encoded protein is CASSSGTEATNEKLFF.

In this sample, this clonotype turned up many times. The CDR3 region is CASSLSPTVGETQYF. The CDR3, as DNA: TGTGCCAGCAGTTTATCCCCAACGGTAGGAGAGACCCAGTACTTC. The chain has TRBV28 and TRBJ2-5; no clear D. Germline V CDR1 and CDR2: MDHEN, SYDVKM. The V gene lost 1 base and the J gene lost 4 bases, with 13 bases spanning the gap. This CDR3 is built from 15 residues.

This clonotype was counted many times. The V call is TRBV20-1, the J call TRBJ1-5; D is uncertain. CDR1 and CDR2 from the germline V gene are DFQATT and SNEGSKA (reference sequence). The CDR3 covers 13 residues. V was clipped by 5 bases and J by 7 bases, with 15 bases between them. CDR3 residues: CSAGGSGGQPQHF. The CDR3 bases are TGCAGTGCTGGCGGTTCCGGCGGACAGCCCCAGCATTTT.

The rearrangement uses TRBV3-1 and TRBJ1-2; 7 bases line up with TRBD1. Germline CDR1 reads LGHDT; CDR2 reads YNNKEL (reference sequence). J was trimmed by 2 bases and V by 4 bases; bases with no gene match: 4. This CDR3 region has 14 residues. The CDR3 sequence is CASSPGGANYGYTF. The CDR3 nucleotides are TGTGCCAGCAGCCCAGGGGGGGCGAACTATGGCTACACCTTC. Drawing the rest from reference TRBV3-1 and TRBJ1-2, the complete variable domain is DTAVSQTPKYLVTQMGNDKSIKCEQNLGHDTMYWYKQDSKKFLKIMFSYNNKELIINETVPNRFSPKSPDKAHLNLHINSLELGDSAVYFCASSPGGANYGYTFGSGTRLTVV.

This chain uses TRBV9 with TRBJ1-6, with no clear D. Trimming took 1 base from V and 8 from J, leaving 7 bases between them. Germline V CDR1 and CDR2: SGDLS, YYNGEE. The CDR3 is 13 residues long. CDR3 DNA: TGTGCCAGCAGCGTATCAGTAGATTCACCCCTCCACTTT. It is translated as CASSVSVDSPLHF.

V is TRBV7-3 and J is TRBJ2-2; D remains ambiguous. CDR1 and CDR2 (germline): SGHTA, FQGTGA. This CDR3 contains 13 residues. V lost 5 bases to trimming and J lost 7 bases, with 11 bases between them. The CDR3 DNA follows: TGTGCCAGCAGCCTACCCCCCGGCGGGGAGCTGTTTTTT. It specifies CASSLPPGGELFF. Together with reference TRBV7-3 and TRBJ2-2, the CDR3 gives the full variable domain: GAGVSQTPSNKVTEKGKYVELRCDPISGHTALYWYRQSLGQGPEFLIYFQGTGAADDSGLPNDRFFAVRPEGSVSTLKIQRTERGDSAVYLCASSLPPGGELFFGEGSRLTVL.

This clonotype was seen ten or more times. This chain joins TRBV27 and TRBJ2-7; D not resolved. V was pared by 6 bases and J by 7 bases, with 13 bases between. The CDR3 has 12 amino acids. CDR1 is MNHEY and CDR2 is SMNVEV in the germline V gene (reference sequence). The CDR3 protein is CASSPGLEEQYF. In DNA, the CDR3 is TGTGCCAGCAGCCCGGGCTTAGAGGAGCAGTACTTC.

In its sample, this clonotype was seen many times. The chain carries TRBV27 and TRBJ2-1, with D tentatively TRBD2 (6 bases). Germline CDR1 and CDR2: MNHEY and SMNVEV (reference sequence). The CDR3 length is 14 residues. With 4 bases removed from V and 6 bases from J, the gap between germline ends came to 13 bases. The CDR3, as DNA: TGTGCCAGCAGTTCCGGGACTCCATCCAATGAGCAGTTCTTC. This encodes CASSSGTPSNEQFF.

This clonotype was counted at least ten times. The gene calls are TRBV28 and TRBJ1-5; 11 nucleotides agree with TRBD1. Germline CDR1 reads MDHEN; CDR2 reads SYDVKM. The J segment lost 6 bases and the V segment lost 4 bases, leaving 5 bases of the junction unmatched. This CDR3 region has 15 residues. The CDR3: CASSSGQGGRQPQHF. The CDR3 bases are TGTGCCAGCAGTTCGGGACAGGGGGGTCGTCAGCCCCAGCATTTT.